This TCR beta chain derives from a study of T-cell reconstitution after alpha-beta-depleted transplantation in children. Regarding the study as a whole: After transplant, at about two months, alpha-beta T cells were reportedly derived from several hundred expanded graft clones. Newly generated T cells supplied most T-cell counts and diversity one year post-transplant.

Using unique molecular identifiers, the investigators prepared the TCRbeta library. TCRdb reprocessed the PCR reads with MiXCR, giving one entry per CDR3 protein. The profile shows approximately 630,000 distinct CDR3 sequences, 13% of them singletons. Between the trimmed V and J ends, which lost 1 base and 5 bases, there was a span of 12 bases. The CDR3 extends over 14 amino acids. The germline gives CDR1 LGHDT, CDR2 YNNKEL (reference sequence). This clonotype showed up many times. The antigen is undetermined. This clonotype originated in a girl aged 2 to 10 with congenital amegakaryocytic thrombocytopenia, due to receive a stem cell transplant. This sequence joins TRBV3-1 and TRBJ2-7; D gene ambiguous. Material: PBMCs, obtained before TCRalphabeta/CD19-depleted stem cell transplant. CDR3: CASSQASGINEQYF. CDR3 in DNA: TGTGCCAGCAGCCAAGCGTCGGGCATCAACGAGCAGTACTTC.